These 2 T cell receptor beta chains share one sample of origin, sequenced in a study of blood T cell repertoires in COVID-19. TCRdb's table, derived via immunoSEQ multiplex PCR, lists solely in-frame clones and lacks some. The top ten hold 1% to 1.2% of the sample, which has some 150,000 clones, around 83% seen once. The sequencing input was peripheral blood. The receptors were gathered from a man aged 40-49 years with acute or convalescent COVID-19.

This chain joins TRBV28 and TRBJ1-5, with a weak D call TRBD1 (5 bases). Trimming pared 10 bases from V and 1 base from J, leaving 11 bases between. CDR1 is MDHEN and CDR2 is SYDVKM in the germline V gene. This CDR3 region has 13 residues. Here the CDR3 DNA reads TGTGCCACCTCCGGGGGGAGCAATCAGCCCCAGCATTTT. Translated, it gives CATSGGSNQPQHF.

V usage is TRBV5-6 and J usage is TRBJ2-2; TRBD1 might be the D (5 bases). The CDR3 runs 14 residues. Germline V gene sequence: CDR1 SGHDT, CDR2 YYEEEE. V lost 2 bases to trimming and J lost 3 bases, with 8 bases between them. The CDR3: CASSFSGYTGELFF. The CDR3 DNA is TGTGCCAGCAGCTTTTCAGGGTACACCGGGGAGCTGTTTTTT.